Shown below are 19 T cell receptor beta chains from a single sample sequenced in a study of blood T cell repertoires in COVID-19 (dated by TCRdb to 2018 to 2021). The library was obtained by the immunoSEQ multiplex PCR assay. TCRdb provides this immuneACCESS table in a form limited to in-frame rearrangements. Some clones are lacking; in checked studies, under half of them reflect an unresolved V gene, and why the rest are absent is not known. Across this sample there are about 390,000 clones, with around nine tenths seen only once. The ten largest clones represent roughly a tenth of the sample. Sequencing was done on a sample of PBMCs or T cells enriched from blood (not recorded which). Source of these receptors: a woman between 45 and 65 years old who had recovered from COVID-19.

This chain joins TRBV7-9 and TRBJ1-4; D is ambiguous. Germline V CDR1 and CDR2: SEHNR, FQNEAQ (reference sequence). Trimming removed 4 bases at V and 0 bases at J, with 6 bases between. This CDR3 is 14 amino acids long. CDR3 loop: CASSSSATNEKLFF. CDR3 coding DNA: TGTGCCAGCAGCTCCAGCGCAACTAATGAAAAACTGTTTTTT.

The CDR3 DNA sequence: TGTGCCACCAAGGGGACAGTTAAACTGAACACTGAAGCTTTCTTT. It yields the protein CATKGTVKLNTEAFF. V usage is TRBV2 and J usage is TRBJ1-1; 7 bases match TRBD1. Trimming at V came to 10 bases and at J to 0 bases, leaving 11 bases not matched to a gene. In germline, CDR1 is SNHLY, CDR2 FYNNEI. The CDR3 consists of 15 residues.

The chain recombines TRBV7-9 with TRBJ2-7; a weak D match, TRBD2 (5 bases). CDR1 is SEHNR and CDR2 is FQNEAQ in the germline V gene (reference sequence). Trimming removed 5 bases at V and 5 bases at J, with 7 bases between. CDR3 length equals 11 residues. CDR3 sequence: CASSLEDEQYF. The CDR3 DNA sequence: TGTGCCAGCAGCCTGGAGGACGAGCAGTACTTC.

J is TRBJ1-6 and V is TRBV7-2; TRBD1 might be the D (5 bases). The germline V gene encodes CDR1 SGHTA and CDR2 FQGNSA. There are 15 residues in the CDR3. The V gene lost 7 bases and the J gene lost 6 bases, with 16 bases spanning the gap. The CDR3 loop is CASTSNVGVNSPLHF. CDR3 DNA: TGTGCCAGCACCTCGAATGTAGGGGTTAATTCACCCCTCCACTTT. The whole variable domain, remainder taken from reference TRBV7-2 and TRBJ1-6, is GAGVSQSPSNKVTEKGKDVELRCDPISGHTALYWYRQSLGQGLEFLIYFQGNSAPDKSGLPSDRFSAERTGGSVSTLTIQRTQQEDSAVYLCASTSNVGVNSPLHFGNGTRLTVT.

This clone has just a few counts. V usage is TRBV28 and J usage is TRBJ1-1; D is possibly TRBD1 (5 bases). CDR3 length: 11 residues. Germline V CDR1 and CDR2: MDHEN, SYDVKM. CDR3 residues: CAVPGRTEAFF. Here the CDR3 DNA reads TGTGCGGTGCCAGGGCGCACTGAAGCTTTCTTT.

The J gene is TRBJ1-5, the V gene TRBV30; maybe TRBD1 (6 bases). CDR1 and CDR2 from the germline V gene are GTSNPN and SVGIG (reference sequence). The CDR3 spans 13 residues. V dropped 4 bases and J dropped 9 bases, with 16 bases sitting between them. The CDR3 loop is CAWTDSPRGPQHF. The DNA for the CDR3 is TGTGCCTGGACAGATTCGCCCAGGGGGCCCCAGCATTTT.

The CDR3 reads CASSARRTGVVSNQPQHF. The CDR3 coding sequence is TGTGCCAGCAGCGCAAGGCGGACAGGGGTCGTTAGCAATCAGCCCCAGCATTTT. This sequence joins TRBV2 and TRBJ1-5; 9 nucleotides match TRBD1. With 6 bases clipped from V and 0 bases from J, the junction kept 12 bases outside the gene matches. The CDR3 spans 18 residues. The V gene's germline CDR1 is SNHLY and CDR2 FYNNEI.

This clone was recorded once. This rearrangement joins TRBV7-8 to TRBJ2-1; the match to TRBD2 covers 11 bases. V lost 2 bases and J lost 8; bases outside the gene matches: 11. This CDR3 is 17 amino acids long. Germline CDR1 SGHVS, CDR2 FQNEAQ. This chain's CDR3 is CASSLSRLAGLGDEQFF. The CDR3 DNA follows: TGTGCCAGCAGCTTAAGTCGACTAGCGGGGTTAGGGGATGAGCAGTTCTTC.

The chain has TRBV7-2 and TRBJ1-1; D gene ambiguous. V was trimmed by 5 bases and J by 3 bases, leaving 7 bases between them. Germline V gives CDR1 SGHTA, CDR2 FQGNSA. The CDR3 runs to 12 residues. The CDR3 is CASSGGYTEAFF. CDR3 DNA: TGTGCCAGCAGCGGCGGGTACACTGAAGCTTTCTTT.

V is TRBV29-1 and J is TRBJ1-3; D remains ambiguous. V was trimmed by 1 base and J by 2 bases, leaving 9 bases between them. The CDR3 sequence is 14 residues long. The germline V gene has CDR1 SQVTM and CDR2 ANQGSEA. The CDR3, as DNA: TGCAGCGTTGAAGGTGCCGGGGCTGGAAACACCATATATTTT. It yields the protein CSVEGAGAGNTIYF.

This clone was detected only once. The gene calls are TRBV27 and TRBJ2-1, with a tentative D call TRBD1 (6 bases). V was cut by 6 bases and J by 4 bases, with 16 bases left in between. Per germline, CDR1 MNHEY and CDR2 SMNVEV (reference sequence). The CDR3 is 15 residues long. For the CDR3, the DNA is TGTGCCAGCAGAGTGGTGGGGGCCTTATACAATGAGCAGTTCTTC. Its translation is CASRVVGALYNEQFF.

The rearrangement joins TRBV2 to TRBJ1-2, with D possibly matching TRBD1 (6 bases). The CDR3 runs 13 residues. V dropped 6 bases and J dropped 6 bases, with 14 bases sitting between them. Germline V gene lookup returns CDR1 SNHLY and CDR2 FYNNEI. The CDR3 loop is CASRPGVGDGYTF. CDR3 DNA: TGTGCCAGCAGACCAGGGGTTGGCGATGGCTACACCTTC.

V and J are TRBV6-5 and TRBJ2-1; 8 nucleotides line up with TRBD1. Germline trimming cut 4 bases from V and 5 bases from J; bases unmatched to any gene: 1. The germline V gene encodes CDR1 MNHEY and CDR2 SVGAGI. There are 13 residues in the CDR3. The CDR3 loop reads CASSWDRNNEQFF. The DNA of the CDR3 is TGTGCCAGCAGTTGGGACAGGAACAATGAGCAGTTCTTC.

This clone was recorded once. The rearrangement uses TRBV25-1 and TRBJ2-5, with TRBD1 identical over 7 bases. This CDR3 region has 12 residues. The V gene's germline CDR1 is MGHDK and CDR2 SYGVNS. The V gene end was trimmed by 8 bases and the J gene end by 7 bases; junction bases not matched to a gene: 7. The chain's CDR3 is CASRVSGGTQYF. CDR3 coding DNA: TGTGCCAGCCGTGTTTCAGGGGGGACCCAGTACTTC. Full variable domain (missing parts from reference TRBV25-1 and TRBJ2-5): EADIYQTPRYLVIGTGKKITLECSQTMGHDKMYWYQQDPGMELHLIHYSYGVNSTEKGDLSSESTVSRIRTEHFPLTLESARPSHTSQYLCASRVSGGTQYFGPGTRLLVL.

The rearrangement joins TRBV10-2 to TRBJ1-3, with D unclear. V lost 8 bases and J lost 3, with 11 bases in between. The CDR3 has 13 residues. The V gene's germline CDR1 is WSHSY and CDR2 SAAADI. The CDR3 reads CASGGFFGNTIYF. CDR3 DNA: TGCGCCAGCGGAGGGTTCTTTGGAAACACCATATATTTT.

This chain joins TRBV4-2 and TRBJ1-2; D is unresolved. Germline CDR1 reads LGHNA; CDR2 reads YNFKEQ. The CDR3 consists of 15 residues. Trimming pared 0 bases from V and 6 bases from J, leaving 14 bases between. CDR3 DNA sequence: TGTGCCAGCAGCCAAGATCTGGCGGAGTTAAATGGCTACACCTTC. Its translation is CASSQDLAELNGYTF.

This chain uses TRBV12-3 or TRBV12-4 with TRBJ2-2, with D uncertain. This CDR3 region has 13 residues. Trimming pared 5 bases from V and 5 bases from J, leaving 9 bases between. In DNA, the CDR3 is TGTGCCAGCAGTGATGGCCCAACCGGGGAGCTGTTTTTT. Protein product: CASSDGPTGELFF.

This clone has just one count. This chain links TRBV9 with TRBJ2-7; 7 nucleotides match TRBD2. There are 15 residues in the CDR3. V was pared by 1 base and J by 4 bases, with 8 bases of the junction left unmatched. Per germline, CDR1 SGDLS and CDR2 YYNGEE. CDR3 coding DNA: TGTGCCAGCAGCGTATCGCCTGGGGGGGTTTACGAGCAGTACTTC. Residues: CASSVSPGGVYEQYF.

The rearrangement joins TRBV19 to TRBJ1-2; D unresolved. Germline loops: CDR1 LNHDA, CDR2 SQIVND (reference sequence). The CDR3 has 15 residues. Trimming shortened V by 6 bases and J by 1 base, and 15 bases separated the two germline ends. The CDR3 region is CASRWSRGINYGYTF. The DNA of the CDR3 is TGTGCCAGTAGGTGGAGTAGAGGGATTAACTATGGCTACACCTTC. Filled out from reference TRBV19 and TRBJ1-2, the complete variable domain reads DGGITQSPKYLFRKEGQNVTLSCEQNLNHDAMYWYRQDPGQGLRLIYYSQIVNDFQKGDIAEGYSVSREKKESFPLTVTSAQKNPTAFYLCASRWSRGINYGYTFGSGTRLTVV.